Sequencing of this TCR beta chain was carried out in a study of identical twins. Study-wide results and caveats: Without tracking the same donors, conclusions rested on cross-sectional statistical analysis. Abundant beta clonotypes from cord blood had fewer insertions, unlike memory repertoires, which showed none.

This clonotype was detected only a few times. Its cognate antigen is unknown. Trimming cost V 4 bases and J 3 bases; bases outside gene matches: 10. Germline CDR1 is SGDLS and CDR2 is YYNGEE. This CDR3 region has 16 residues. It was template switching that added a universal primer site, and there were unique molecular identifiers on the cDNA. TCRdb processed the 5' RACE reads anew with MiXCR; each CDR3 protein has one entry. The sample lists about 480,000 distinct CDR3 sequences; around 14% were seen once. The sample was also linked to a second study, of yellow fever vaccine responses in identical twins.

The chain combines TRBV9 with TRBJ2-3, with TRBD1 matching 8 bases. The specimen sequenced was CD4+ T cells sorted from blood. The source of this sequence is a woman under 30 in good health. CDR3 in DNA: TGTGCCAGCAGCCAGCCCGGACAGGGTAAAACAGATACGCAGTATTTT. This translates into CASSQPGQGKTDTQYF. The whole variable domain, remainder taken from reference TRBV9 and TRBJ2-3, is DSGVTQTPKHLITATGQRVTLRCSPRSGDLSVYWYQQSLDQGLQFLIQYYNGEERAKGNILERFSAQQFPDLHSELNLSSLELGDSALYFCASSQPGQGKTDTQYFGPGTRLTVL.